This T cell receptor beta chain was retrieved from a study of cytomegalovirus exposure and HLA in healthy donors. A single count supports this clone. Its antigen is unknown. Primers for the PCR totalled 60 Vbeta and 13 Jbeta. Sequencing used immunoSEQ multiplex PCR; TCRdb keeps in-frame clones, though not all of them. The sample includes under 150,000 clones, about 80% of them seen just once. This CDR3 has 16 amino acids. J was trimmed by 2 bases and V by 5 bases; bases with no gene match: 7. CDR1 and CDR2 from the germline V gene are SGHTA and FQGNSA. Study results and caveats: With DRB1 most and HLA-C fewest, TCR association rates differed between HLA loci in a later analysis.

The sample comprised PBMCs. This clonotype was sampled from a man aged 18-30 years in good health and CMV-seronegative. The chain combines TRBV7-2 with TRBJ2-1; 9 bases map to TRBD2. CDR3 nucleotide sequence: TGTGCCAGCAGCACACCCTTAGCGGGGGCCTACAATGAGCAGTTCTTC. Amino acids: CASSTPLAGAYNEQFF.